This T cell receptor (beta chain) was captured by sequencing in a study of cytomegalovirus exposure and HLA in healthy donors. In the PCR, 60 Vbeta and 13 Jbeta primers were used. Sequenced by immunoSEQ multiplex PCR; TCRdb stores in-frame clones only, minus some. In the table there are roughly 130,000 clones, 75% to 85% of which are singletons. General study findings and limits: TCR beta V- and J-gene trimming was later associated with a missense DCLRE1C variant.

The germline V and J ends were trimmed by 5 bases and 4 bases, with 12 bases remaining between them. This CDR3 is built from 13 residues. Germline V CDR1 and CDR2: SGHNT, YYREEE (reference sequence). This clone was counted once. What it binds is unknown. The rearrangement links TRBV5-4 to TRBJ1-1; a weak D match, TRBD1 (5 bases). The material sequenced was PBMCs. The receptor's source is a man aged 40-50 years in good health and CMV-seronegative. The CDR3 loop reads CASRGGEVTEAFF. The CDR3 DNA reads as TGTGCCAGCAGAGGAGGGGAGGTCACTGAAGCTTTCTTT. The variable domain in full, with the rest retrieved from reference TRBV5-4 and TRBJ1-1, is ETGVTQSPTHLIKTRGQQVTLRCSSQSGHNTVSWYQQALGQGPQFIFQYYREEENGRGNFPPRFSGLQFPNYSSELNVNALELDDSALYLCASRGGEVTEAFFGQGTRLTVV.